These T cell receptor beta chains were read from a single sample in a study of molecular identifiers for immune sequencing clone quantification. TCRdb fed the PCR reads into MiXCR, producing one record per CDR3 protein. The sample includes about 640,000 distinct CDR3 sequences, about 20% seen only once; the top ten take 0.7% to 1%. The sequenced sample consisted of naive CD8+ T cells from blood, with Jurkat cell RNA spiked in. These receptors were obtained from a human donor in good health. Some libraries in this study had Jurkat cell RNA spiked in. Each CDR3 is given with its conserved first and last residue. D genes are given only for firm matches. Expanded clones get a size class; other rows say once, few or many, or leave the size out.

V,J,length,size,D,DNA,CDR3
TRBV11-2,TRBJ1-5,16,many,TRBD1,TGTGCCAGCAGCACCCGGACAGGGGAGATGAATCAGCCCCAGCATTTT,CASSTRTGEMNQPQHF
TRBV27,TRBJ1-5,17,-,-,TGTGCCAGCAGTCCATTTCTTAGCAGGACAGCTAATCAGCCCCAGCATTTT,CASSPFLSRTANQPQHF
TRBV28,TRBJ1-2,19,-,TRBD1,TGTGCCAGCAGTTCCGGTATCGGACAGGGGTACTGGGGTAACTATGGCTACACCTTC,CASSSGIGQGYWGNYGYTF
TRBV4-1,TRBJ1-4,15,few,TRBD1,TGCGCCAGCAGCCAGTTACAGGGGCGTTTTGAAAAACTGTTTTTT,CASSQLQGRFEKLFF
TRBV4-3,TRBJ2-7,14,few,-,TGCGCCAGCAGCCAAGCTACACGCGTTTACGAGCAGTACTTC,CASSQATRVYEQYF
TRBV19,TRBJ1-2,15,few,-,TGTGCCAGTACCCCCATTTTCGACCTAACCAATGGCTACACCTTC,CASTPIFDLTNGYTF
TRBV7-6,TRBJ2-2,11,-,-,TGTGCCAGCAGTTTTACCGGGGTGCTGTTTTTT,CASSFTGVLFF
TRBV27,TRBJ2-7,16,-,-,TGTGCCAGCAGAAGTTTACCTTCAGGGGACTTCTACGAGCAGTACTTC,CASRSLPSGDFYEQYF
TRBV9,TRBJ2-3,15,-,-,TGTGCCAGCAGCGGGGGGGGGCGGGACACAGATACGCAGTATTTT,CASSGGGRDTDTQYF
TRBV28,TRBJ1-1,13,-,-,TGTGCCAGCGGTTTCGCAGGGAGGACTGAAGCTTTCTTT,CASGFAGRTEAFF
TRBV9,TRBJ2-3,15,many,-,TGTGCCAGCGGGGTACAGGGTATGAACACAGATACGCAGTATTTT,CASGVQGMNTDTQYF
TRBV4-1,TRBJ2-2,17,-,-,TGCGCCAGCAGCCAAGGCCTAGAAATTCCCGGGCCCGGGGAGCTGTTTTTT,CASSQGLEIPGPGELFF
TRBV7-2,TRBJ2-5,15,-,TRBD2,TGTGCCAGCAGCATAGGACTAGCGGGGGCGGAGACCCAGTACTTC,CASSIGLAGAETQYF
TRBV29-1,TRBJ2-2,16,many,-,TGCAGCGTTGAAGATCTAACTTCCCCCGGGACCGGGGAGCTGTTTTTT,CSVEDLTSPGTGELFF
TRBV6-1,TRBJ1-5,16,many,TRBD1,TGTGCCAGCAGTGATTCGGGACAGGGTATGCTTCAGCCCCAGCATTTT,CASSDSGQGMLQPQHF
TRBV20-1,TRBJ2-7,14,few,-,TGCAGTGCTAGAGATCTGACCTCGACCTACGAGCAGTACTTC,CSARDLTSTYEQYF
TRBV20-1,TRBJ2-5,14,many,-,TGCAGTGCTCCCGACCTAGTAAAGGGAGAGACCCAGTACTTC,CSAPDLVKGETQYF
TRBV27,TRBJ2-7,14,many,TRBD2,TGTGCCAGCTCCCCGACTAGCGGGAGGTACGAGCAGTACTTC,CASSPTSGRYEQYF
TRBV27,TRBJ2-7,12,many,TRBD1,TGTGCCACCCGGGACAGCTCCTACGAGCAGTACTTC,CATRDSSYEQYF
TRBV19,TRBJ1-6,17,once,-,TGTGCCAGTGGTATTTACTCGACAGATTTAGGTAATTCACCCCTCCACTTT,CASGIYSTDLGNSPLHF
TRBV7-9,TRBJ1-1,16,many,TRBD1,TGTGCCAGCAGCTTAGCCAGGGGGCTCGTGGGCACTGAAGCTTTCTTT,CASSLARGLVGTEAFF
TRBV7-2,TRBJ2-7,14,many,TRBD1,TGTGCCAGCAGCTTAATGGGACAGGCCTACGAGCAGTACTTC,CASSLMGQAYEQYF
TRBV7-2,TRBJ2-1,13,many,TRBD2,TGTGCCAGCACAGGACTAGCGGGCACTGAGCAGTTCTTC,CASTGLAGTEQFF
TRBV12-3/TRBV12-4,TRBJ2-3,16,many,TRBD1,TGTGCCAGCAGTTTAGGGCCTGGACAGGGGGCAGATACGCAGTATTTT,CASSLGPGQGADTQYF
TRBV27,TRBJ2-2,17,once,TRBD2,TGTGCCAGCATTGTGACTAGCGGGACCCCGAACACCGGGGAGCTGTTTTTT,CASIVTSGTPNTGELFF
TRBV6-5,TRBJ1-2,15,many,-,TGTGCCAGCAGTTACTTGACAAGTTCGTACTATGGCTACACCTTC,CASSYLTSSYYGYTF
TRBV28,TRBJ2-3,16,-,TRBD2,TGTACCAGCAGTTATGGACTAGCGGGAGAGGCAGATACGCAGTATTTT,CTSSYGLAGEADTQYF
TRBV5-1,TRBJ2-1,17,few,-,TGCGCCAGCAGCTTGGAGGCTTCGGGGCCGACCTACAATGAGCAGTTCTTC,CASSLEASGPTYNEQFF
TRBV5-6,TRBJ1-5,14,many,-,TGTGCCAGCAGCGGAACAAATATCTATCAGCCCCAGCATTTT,CASSGTNIYQPQHF
TRBV3-1,TRBJ2-7,15,few,TRBD2,TGTGCCAGCAGCCACCCGACTAGCGGAAAGTACGAGCAGTACTTC,CASSHPTSGKYEQYF
TRBV4-1,TRBJ2-7,15,few,TRBD1,TGCGCCAGCAGCCTTAAAGGGACAGGAGACTACGAGCAGTACTTC,CASSLKGTGDYEQYF
TRBV27,TRBJ2-7,14,many,TRBD2,TGTGCCAGCAGTTATAGCGGGGACCCCTACGAGCAGTACTTC,CASSYSGDPYEQYF
TRBV19,TRBJ2-7,15,few,TRBD1,TGTGCCAGTAGTATAGTCCCGGACAGGGCCTACGAGCAGTACTTC,CASSIVPDRAYEQYF
TRBV29-1,TRBJ1-2,15,many,-,TGCAGCGTGTTCCTCCCGGGACAACCTAACTATGGCTACACCTTC,CSVFLPGQPNYGYTF
TRBV7-9,TRBJ2-2,13,few,TRBD2,TGTGCCGAGCGGGAGGGTTCCGCCGGGGAGCTGTTTTTT,CAEREGSAGELFF
TRBV11-3,TRBJ2-3,16,-,TRBD1,TGTGCCAGCAGCCAGCAGGACAGGGGTAAGGGAGATACGCAGTATTTT,CASSQQDRGKGDTQYF
TRBV14,TRBJ1-5,15,many,-,TGTGCCAGCAGCCAAGGGGGCCCGGGGCATCAGCCCCAGCATTTT,CASSQGGPGHQPQHF
TRBV4-2,TRBJ2-3,15,few,-,TGTGCCAGCAGCTTAGATCGACGGGGAGAAGATACGCAGTATTTT,CASSLDRRGEDTQYF
TRBV20-1,TRBJ2-3,14,few,-,TGCAGTGCTAGAGTTAGCGTGAACACAGATACGCAGTATTTT,CSARVSVNTDTQYF
TRBV12-3/TRBV12-4,TRBJ2-3,13,few,-,TGTGCCAGCAGGCAAACAGGGATAGATACGCAGTATTTT,CASRQTGIDTQYF
TRBV4-3,TRBJ2-7,14,many,-,TGCGCCAGCAGCCAAGGAGTGATCGCCTACGAGCAGTACTTC,CASSQGVIAYEQYF
TRBV7-6,TRBJ2-6,17,many,-,TGTGCCAGCAGCTTAGCTAATGTTCACTCTGGGGCCAACGTCCTGACTTTC,CASSLANVHSGANVLTF
TRBV4-3,TRBJ1-2,15,many,-,TGCGCCAGCAGCCAAGAAAACAGAGCTAACTATGGCTACACCTTC,CASSQENRANYGYTF
TRBV6-5,TRBJ1-4,16,once,TRBD1,TGTGCCAGCACCACGACTCCGGGACAGGGGGGGGAAAAACTGTTTTTT,CASTTTPGQGGEKLFF
TRBV7-9,TRBJ2-3,14,many,-,TGTGCCAGCAGCCAGACCACTTCCACAGATACGCAGTATTTT,CASSQTTSTDTQYF
TRBV7-9,TRBJ2-5,13,many,-,TGTGCCAGCAGCTTGGTGGGTGAAGAGACCCAGTACTTC,CASSLVGEETQYF
TRBV4-3,TRBJ1-6,16,many,TRBD1,TGCGCCAGCAGCCAAGATAGGGGGACAGTAAATTCACCCCTCCACTTT,CASSQDRGTVNSPLHF
TRBV7-6,TRBJ2-2,12,many,-,TGTGCCAGCAGCCCAGTTGCCGGGGAGCTGTTTTTT,CASSPVAGELFF
TRBV28,TRBJ2-7,15,few,TRBD2,TGTGCCAGCAGTAGGACTAGCGGGACCCCATACGAGCAGTACTTC,CASSRTSGTPYEQYF
TRBV27,TRBJ2-1,13,-,-,TGTGCCAGCGCTCGGACTGTCAACAATGAGCAGTTCTTC,CASARTVNNEQFF
TRBV5-4,TRBJ2-7,16,-,-,TGTGCCAGCAGCCCTACCTTTGGTAGGAGCGGCTACGAGCAGTACTTC,CASSPTFGRSGYEQYF
TRBV7-6,TRBJ2-1,12,few,TRBD2,TGTGCCAGCAGCGGACTAGTCAATGAGCAGTTCTTC,CASSGLVNEQFF
TRBV27,TRBJ2-7,13,-,TRBD2,TGTGCCAGCAGCCCCTGGGAGGGCCGCGAGCAGTACTTC,CASSPWEGREQYF